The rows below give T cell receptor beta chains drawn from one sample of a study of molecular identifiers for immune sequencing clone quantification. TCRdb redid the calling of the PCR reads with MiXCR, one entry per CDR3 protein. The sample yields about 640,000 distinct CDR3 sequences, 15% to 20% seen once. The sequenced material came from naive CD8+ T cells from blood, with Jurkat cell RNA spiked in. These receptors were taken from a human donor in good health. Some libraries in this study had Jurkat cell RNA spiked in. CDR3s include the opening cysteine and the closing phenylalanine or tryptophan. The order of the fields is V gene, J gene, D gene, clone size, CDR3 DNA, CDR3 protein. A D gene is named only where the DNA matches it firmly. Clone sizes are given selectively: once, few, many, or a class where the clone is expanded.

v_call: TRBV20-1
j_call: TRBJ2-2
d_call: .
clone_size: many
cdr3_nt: TGCAGTGCAAGGGAGGTCTACACCGGGGAGCTGTTTTTT
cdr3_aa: CSAREVYTGELFF

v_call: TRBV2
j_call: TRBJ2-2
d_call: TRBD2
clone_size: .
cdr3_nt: TGTGCCAGCAGTGATGGGCTAGCGGGACTCACCGGGGAGCTGTTTTTT
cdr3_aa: CASSDGLAGLTGELFF

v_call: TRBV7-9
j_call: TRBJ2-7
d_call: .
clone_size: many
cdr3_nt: TGTGCCAGCAGCCCCTGGCAGGGAGCGATGACTAAGTACTTC
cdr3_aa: CASSPWQGAMTKYF

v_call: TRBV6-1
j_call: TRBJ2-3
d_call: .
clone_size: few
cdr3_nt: TGTGCCAGCAGTGATCGGGGAGGAGGCCTTCCAGATACGCAGTATTTT
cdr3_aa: CASSDRGGGLPDTQYF

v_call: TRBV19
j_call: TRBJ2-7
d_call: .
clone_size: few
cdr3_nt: TGTGCCAGTAGTAGGTCCTATGGGGCATCCTACGAGCAGTACTTC
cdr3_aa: CASSRSYGASYEQYF

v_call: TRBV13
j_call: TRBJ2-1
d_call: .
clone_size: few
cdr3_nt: TGTGCCAGCAGCCTCCTCACGCGGCCCAGCTCCTACAATGAGCAGTTCTTC
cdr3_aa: CASSLLTRPSSYNEQFF

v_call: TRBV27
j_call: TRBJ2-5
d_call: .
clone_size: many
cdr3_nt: TGTGCCAGCAGTTTCCTCCAGGGGAGGGAGACCCAGTACTTC
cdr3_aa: CASSFLQGRETQYF

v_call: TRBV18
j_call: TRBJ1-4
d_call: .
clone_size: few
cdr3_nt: TGTGCCAGCTCACCAACTACAGATTTAACTAATGAAAAACTGTTTTTT
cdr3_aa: CASSPTTDLTNEKLFF

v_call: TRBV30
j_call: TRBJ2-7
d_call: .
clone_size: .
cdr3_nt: .
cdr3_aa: CAWSRVAGGSEQCF

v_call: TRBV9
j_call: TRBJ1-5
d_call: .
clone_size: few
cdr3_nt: TGTGCCAGCAGCCAAGACGCGGGATGGAATCAGCCCCAGCATTTT
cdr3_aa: CASSQDAGWNQPQHF

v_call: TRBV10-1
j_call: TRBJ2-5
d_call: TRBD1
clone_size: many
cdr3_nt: TGCGCCAGCAGACTAACCCCGCGGACAGGACAAGAGACCCAGTACTTC
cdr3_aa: CASRLTPRTGQETQYF

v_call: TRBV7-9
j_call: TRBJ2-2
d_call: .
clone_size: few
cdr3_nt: TGTGCCAGCAGCACACGGTCGGGGCCGAACACCGGGGAGCTGTTTTTT
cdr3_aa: CASSTRSGPNTGELFF

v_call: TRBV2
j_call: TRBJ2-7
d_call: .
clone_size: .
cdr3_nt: TGTGCCACTTCTGACAGGAGGCGCCCCTACGAGCAGTACTTC
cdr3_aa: CATSDRRRPYEQYF

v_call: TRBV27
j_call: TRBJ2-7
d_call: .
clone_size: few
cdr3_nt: TGTGCCAGCAGTTTACGGGGGGCGGTCTACAACGAGCAGTACTTC
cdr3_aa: CASSLRGAVYNEQYF

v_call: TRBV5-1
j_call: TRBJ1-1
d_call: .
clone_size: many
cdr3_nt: TGCGCCAGCAGCTCGGTCGGGAATGAAGCTTTCTTT
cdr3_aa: CASSSVGNEAFF

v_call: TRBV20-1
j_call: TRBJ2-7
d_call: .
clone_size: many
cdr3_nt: TGCAGTGCTAGAGGAAGCAGAACCTACGAGCAGTACTTC
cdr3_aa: CSARGSRTYEQYF

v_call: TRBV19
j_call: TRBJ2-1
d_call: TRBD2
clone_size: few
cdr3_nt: TGTGCCAGTAGTATAGACCCCCCACTAGCGAAAAGCTCCTACAATGAGCAGTTCTTC
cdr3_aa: CASSIDPPLAKSSYNEQFF

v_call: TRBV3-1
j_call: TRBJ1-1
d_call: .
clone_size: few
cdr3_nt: TGTGCCAGCAGCCAAGATCTCGGCACACACACTGAAGCTTTCTTT
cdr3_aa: CASSQDLGTHTEAFF

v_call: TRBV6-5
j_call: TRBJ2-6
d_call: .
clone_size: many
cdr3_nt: TGTGCCAGCAGTTACTATACAGGGTCTGGGGCCAACGTCCTGACTTTC
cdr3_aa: CASSYYTGSGANVLTF

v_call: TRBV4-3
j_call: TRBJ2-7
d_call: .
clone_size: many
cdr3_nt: TGCGCCAGCAGCCCAGCCTGGGCAGCCTACGAGCAGTACTTC
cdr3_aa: CASSPAWAAYEQYF

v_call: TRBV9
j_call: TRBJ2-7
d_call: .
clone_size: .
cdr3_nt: TGTGCCAGCAGCCCAGTTAGGGACCACGAGCAGTACTTC
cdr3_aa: CASSPVRDHEQYF

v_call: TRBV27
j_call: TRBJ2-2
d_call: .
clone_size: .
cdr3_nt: TGTGCCAGCAGTAGACTAGGCCACACCGGGGAGCTGTTTTTT
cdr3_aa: CASSRLGHTGELFF

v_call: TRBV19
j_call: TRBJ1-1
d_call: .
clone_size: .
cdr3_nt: TGTGCCAGTACCCCTACAGCAGGGGCCAACACTGAAGCTTTCTTT
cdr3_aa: CASTPTAGANTEAFF

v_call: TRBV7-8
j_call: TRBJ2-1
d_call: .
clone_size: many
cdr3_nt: TGTGCCATCAGTCTGAATGAGCAGTTCTTC
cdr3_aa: CAISLNEQFF

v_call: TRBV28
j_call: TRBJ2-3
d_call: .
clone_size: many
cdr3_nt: TGTGCCAGCAGTCTCGGGAGTTACTGGGCAGATACGCAGTATTTT
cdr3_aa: CASSLGSYWADTQYF

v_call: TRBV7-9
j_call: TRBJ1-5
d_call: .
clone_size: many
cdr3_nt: TGTGCCAGCAGCTTAAACGTTGGGAGCAATCAGCCCCAGCATTTT
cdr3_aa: CASSLNVGSNQPQHF

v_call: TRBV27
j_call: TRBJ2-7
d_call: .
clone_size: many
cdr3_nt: TGTGCCAGCAGTTTAGGGGCCACAGGCTACGAGCAGTACTTC
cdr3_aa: CASSLGATGYEQYF

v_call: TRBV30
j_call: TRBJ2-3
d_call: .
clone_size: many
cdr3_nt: TGTGCCTGGAGTTCGACAGGCACAGATACGCAGTATTTT
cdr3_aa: CAWSSTGTDTQYF